Below, 31 T cell receptor beta chains from the same sample are listed, as sequenced in a study of cytomegalovirus exposure and HLA in healthy donors. With 60 Vbeta and 13 Jbeta primers, the PCR was carried out. Profiling relied on immunoSEQ multiplex PCR, and the TCRdb table lists in-frame clones only, not all of them. The profile shows 150,000 to 200,000 clones, under 70% of them singletons. Sequencing was done on a sample of PBMCs. Receptors originate from a man aged 30-40 years in good health and CMV-seropositive.

This sequence joins TRBV10-2 and TRBJ2-7; D possibly corresponds to TRBD2 (6 bases). Per the germline V gene, CDR1 is WSHSY and CDR2 is SAAADI. Trimming cost V 8 bases and J 5 bases, with 10 bases left between them. The CDR3 contains 11 residues. CDR3 coding DNA: TGCGCCAGCTTAAGACTAGACGAGCAGTACTTC. It translates to CASLRLDEQYF.

The sample holds one count of this clone. Written as DNA, the CDR3 is TGTGCCAGCAGCAGAGACAGGGTTGCCACCGGGGAGCTGTTTTTT. Encoded protein: CASSRDRVATGELFF. The chain carries TRBV14 and TRBJ2-2; 7 nucleotides line up with TRBD1. The CDR3 is made up of 15 amino acids. Trimming took 5 bases from V and 4 from J; bases not matched to a gene: 7. Germline CDR1 reads SGHDN; CDR2 reads FVKESK.

In this sample, this clone turned up a few times. V gene TRBV27 combines with J gene TRBJ1-6; TRBD1 aligns across 7 bases. CDR1 MNHEY and CDR2 SMNVEV come from the germline V gene (reference sequence). The CDR3 runs to 14 residues. V lost 4 bases and J lost 8; bases outside the gene matches: 5. The CDR3 loop reads CASSSTGSHSPLHF. The CDR3 DNA reads as TGTGCCAGCAGTTCGACAGGGTCGCATTCACCCCTCCACTTT.

This clone has just a few counts. The chain recombines TRBV30 with TRBJ1-1; D is unclear. CDR1 GTSNPN and CDR2 SVGIG come from the germline V gene (reference sequence). V was pared by 8 bases and J by 3 bases, with 19 bases between. This CDR3 has 14 amino acids. Here the CDR3 reads CALGDIKADTEAFF. The CDR3 bases are TGTGCCCTTGGGGATATAAAAGCGGACACTGAAGCTTTCTTT.

The chain carries TRBV6-5 and TRBJ1-1; D may be TRBD1 (5 bases). The germline CDR1 and CDR2 sequences are MNHEY and SVGAGI. V was shortened by 8 bases and J by 6 bases, with 13 bases between the two germline ends. This CDR3 spans 12 amino acids. CDR3 DNA: TGTGCCAGCGCAGGGCTGGTCGCTGAAGCTTTCTTT. Translated: CASAGLVAEAFF.

The V and J genes are TRBV5-1 and TRBJ2-2, with 8 bases fitting TRBD2. Germline V gives CDR1 SGHRS, CDR2 YFSETQ. V lost 7 bases, J lost 3 bases, and 5 bases stayed unmatched. The CDR3 runs to 14 residues. Here the CDR3 reads CASVELADTGELFF. The CDR3 nucleotides are TGCGCCAGCGTTGAACTAGCGGACACCGGGGAGCTGTTTTTT.

V is TRBV7-8 and J is TRBJ1-2; D gene ambiguous. There are 13 residues in the CDR3. Trimming left V 1 base short and J 2 bases short, with 5 bases between. Germline V gene data show CDR1 as SGHVS and CDR2 as FQNEAQ. The CDR3 bases are TGTGCCAGCAGCTTAGACGGGAACTATGGCTACACCTTC. Residues: CASSLDGNYGYTF. Based on the CDR3 plus reference TRBV7-8 and TRBJ1-2, the full variable domain is GAGVSQSPRYKVAKRGQDVALRCDPISGHVSLFWYQQALGQGPEFLTYFQNEAQLDKSGLPSDRFFAERPEGSVSTLKIQRTQQEDSAVYLCASSLDGNYGYTFGSGTRLTVV.

The gene calls are TRBV9 and TRBJ2-7; 9 bases line up with TRBD1. The CDR3 consists of 14 residues. Germline values: CDR1 SGDLS, CDR2 YYNGEE. After removal of 0 bases from V and 7 bases from J, the junction contained 5 bases not matched to a gene. The CDR3 coding sequence is TGTGCCAGCAGCGTAGGGGACAGGGTACGTGAGCAGTACTTC. This sequence encodes CASSVGDRVREQYF.

The rearrangement links TRBV5-1 to TRBJ2-6; 8 nucleotides match TRBD1. Germline V CDR1 and CDR2: SGHRS, YFSETQ. The CDR3 covers 15 residues. Trimming cost V 4 bases and J 2 bases; bases outside gene matches: 2. The CDR3 is CASSPTGAGANVLTF. In DNA form, the CDR3 reads TGCGCCAGCAGCCCGACAGGGGCTGGGGCCAACGTCCTGACTTTC.

This chain links TRBV5-1 with TRBJ1-1; TRBD1 is a possible D gene (5 bases). V was clipped by 7 bases and J by 7 bases, with 20 bases between them. The CDR3 loop spans 14 amino acids. Germline-derived CDR1 and CDR2 are SGHRS and YFSETQ. The CDR3 nucleotides are TGCGCCAGCGCGCTTTTAATCTCGACAGATGAAGCTTTCTTT. Its translation is CASALLISTDEAFF.

The CDR3 nucleotides are TGTGCCAGCAGAGCACCGGGACAGGGACCTGAAGCTTTCTTT. Translating it yields CASRAPGQGPEAFF. The V gene is TRBV6-1, the J gene TRBJ1-1; 9 bases align to TRBD1. The CDR3 spans 14 residues. Germline V lookup: CDR1 MNHNS, CDR2 SASEGT. J gave up 6 bases and V 6 bases, and 8 bases lay outside the gene matches.

This rearrangement joins TRBV5-6 to TRBJ2-1, with 9 bases identical to TRBD2. The ends lost 0 bases at V and 4 bases at J; junction bases unmatched: 8. CDR1 and CDR2 from the germline V gene are SGHDT and YYEEEE. This CDR3 has 17 amino acids. The CDR3 bases are TGTGCCAGCAGCTTGGGGGCTAGCGGGGCAGTTTACAATGAGCAGTTCTTC. It translates to CASSLGASGAVYNEQFF. Using reference TRBV5-6 and TRBJ2-1 for the parts outside the CDR3, the full variable domain is DAGVTQSPTHLIKTRGQQVTLRCSPKSGHDTVSWYQQALGQGPQFIFQYYEEEERQRGNFPDRFSGHQFPNYSSELNVNALLLGDSALYLCASSLGASGAVYNEQFFGPGTRLTVL.

The table lists this clone with a count of one. CDR3: CASSPSGGTEAFF. Here the CDR3 DNA reads TGTGCCAGCAGTCCTTCAGGAGGCACTGAAGCTTTCTTT. This sequence joins TRBV27 and TRBJ1-1; D not resolved. Trimming pared 5 bases from V and 4 bases from J, leaving 11 bases between. Looked up from germline, CDR1 is MNHEY and CDR2 is SMNVEV (reference sequence). The CDR3 covers 13 residues.

V is TRBV6-4 and J is TRBJ2-4, with 9 bases lining up with TRBD1. CDR1 is MRHNA and CDR2 is SNTAGT in the germline V gene. This CDR3 comprises 17 residues. J was trimmed by 6 bases and V by 3 bases; bases with no gene match: 12. The CDR3 is CASSEISGQGMVNIQYF. The DNA for the CDR3 is TGTGCCAGCAGTGAGATATCGGGACAGGGTATGGTAAACATTCAGTACTTC.

This clone was observed a handful of times. The J gene is TRBJ2-7, the V gene TRBV5-1, with 9 bases aligning to TRBD1. The CDR3 contains 14 residues. V trimming: 0 bases; J trimming: 6 bases; junction bases outside the gene matches: 4. Looked up from germline, CDR1 is SGHRS and CDR2 is YFSETQ. CDR3 loop: CASSLGTGVPEQYF. In DNA form, the CDR3 reads TGCGCCAGCAGCTTGGGGACAGGGGTTCCCGAGCAGTACTTC.

The V gene is TRBV9, the J gene TRBJ2-6; D ambiguous. The CDR3 covers 18 residues. Looked up from germline, CDR1 is SGDLS and CDR2 is YYNGEE. Trimming pared 5 bases from V and 0 bases from J, leaving 18 bases between. CDR3 bases: TGTGCCAGCAGGGCCAACAGCCTTGCTGTCTCTGGGGCCAACGTCCTGACTTTC. Protein sequence: CASRANSLAVSGANVLTF.

The CDR3 DNA is TGTGCCAGCAGCACACAGGGCTGGATTGAAGCTTTCTTT. Translated: CASSTQGWIEAFF. This chain uses TRBV5-5 with TRBJ1-1; D is perhaps TRBD1 (6 bases). The CDR3 runs to 13 residues. Germline V gives CDR1 SGHKS, CDR2 YYEKEE (reference sequence). Trimming cost V 4 bases and J 7 bases, with 14 bases left between them.

V and J are TRBV29-1 and TRBJ2-6; 7 positions match TRBD1. Germline V gene sequence: CDR1 SQVTM, CDR2 ANQGSEA. Germline trimming cut 1 base from V and 0 bases from J; bases unmatched to any gene: 0. CDR3 length equals 15 residues. DNA for the CDR3: TGCAGCGTTGAAGGGACAGGCTCTGGGGCCAACGTCCTGACTTTC. This gives the protein CSVEGTGSGANVLTF.

The chain carries TRBV28 and TRBJ2-6; 8 nucleotides line up with TRBD1. The germline V gene encodes CDR1 MDHEN and CDR2 SYDVKM. This CDR3 is 15 amino acids long. Unmatched junction bases numbered 7, after V lost 10 bases and J lost 2 bases. For the CDR3, the DNA is TGTGCCACCGGACAGGGAGGTCCTGGGGCCAACGTCCTGACTTTC. This gives the protein CATGQGGPGANVLTF.

The genes are TRBV7-9 and TRBJ2-7; tentative D call: TRBD2 (6 bases). Trimming shortened V by 2 bases and J by 4 bases, and 9 bases separated the two germline ends. CDR3 length equals 13 residues. CDR1 is SEHNR and CDR2 is FQNEAQ in the germline V gene (reference sequence). The CDR3 nucleotides are TGTGCCAGCAGCTTACGGGAGAGATACGAGCAGTACTTC. Translated, it gives CASSLRERYEQYF.

The V call is TRBV11-3, the J call TRBJ2-5; TRBD2 matches 7 bases. V shed 5 bases and J 1 base; nucleotides not matched to a gene: 7. This CDR3 comprises 15 residues. Germline-derived CDR1 and CDR2 are SGHNT and YENEEA. CDR3: CASSPSRGVQETQYF. In nucleotides, the CDR3 is TGTGCCAGCAGCCCGTCTCGGGGGGTCCAAGAGACCCAGTACTTC.

This chain links TRBV5-1 with TRBJ2-5; 11 bases line up with TRBD2. Per germline, CDR1 SGHRS and CDR2 YFSETQ. CDR3 size: 15 residues. The trim removed 1 base at V and 5 bases at J, leaving 4 bases unmatched. CDR3 residues: CASSLFSGRGETQYF. The CDR3 region has the DNA TGCGCCAGCAGCTTGTTTAGCGGGAGGGGTGAGACCCAGTACTTC.

The chain recombines TRBV5-1 with TRBJ2-7, with D tentatively TRBD2 (7 bases). The germline V and J ends were trimmed by 0 bases and 7 bases, with 20 bases remaining between them. The CDR3 spans 16 residues. The germline V gene encodes CDR1 SGHRS and CDR2 YFSETQ. CDR3 in amino acids: CASSLASRAGAGEQYF. CDR3 coding DNA: TGCGCCAGCAGCTTGGCCTCCCGGGCGGGGGCGGGGGAGCAGTACTTC.

This clone occurred once. This chain joins TRBV10-1 and TRBJ2-5, with D maybe TRBD1 (5 bases). The end of the DNA fits TRBJ2-7 better, so the J call may be wrong. CDR1 and CDR2 from the germline V gene are WNHNN and SYGVQD (reference sequence). This CDR3 region has 15 residues. In DNA, the CDR3 is TGCGCCAGGGACCCCTTAGGAGACAGCTCCTACGAGCAGTACTTC. Translating gives CARDPLGDSSYEQYF.

This clone has just one count. A junction end diverges from the germline sequence, so it may reflect a read error. The chain joins TRBV7-7 to TRBJ2-3; 12 bases fit TRBD1. The CDR3 has 15 residues. CDR1 and CDR2 from the germline V gene are SSHAT and FNYEAQ (reference sequence). CDR3 residues: CASSPGTGGPDTQYF. The CDR3 coding sequence is TGTGCTAGCAGCCCCGGGACAGGGGGCCCAGATACGCAGTATTTT.

CDR3 region: CASSLYPGLAGVEDGVVTYEQYF. In DNA form, the CDR3 reads TGTGCCAGCAGTCTATACCCGGGACTAGCGGGCGTAGAAGATGGGGTGGTCACCTACGAGCAGTACTTC. The chain recombines TRBV28 with TRBJ2-7; 12 nucleotides match TRBD2. Looked up from germline, CDR1 is MDHEN and CDR2 is SYDVKM. This CDR3 spans 23 amino acids. Germline trimming cut 5 bases from V and 2 bases from J; bases unmatched to any gene: 28.

A single count supports this clone. This chain connects TRBV5-1 to TRBJ1-1; TRBD1 matches 9 bases. Trimming removed 0 bases from V and 4 bases from J; junction bases left unmatched: 4. Germline-derived CDR1 and CDR2 are SGHRS and YFSETQ. This CDR3 contains 15 residues. The CDR3 sequence is CASSLEGTGITEAFF. For the CDR3, the DNA is TGCGCCAGCAGCTTGGAAGGGACAGGGATCACTGAAGCTTTCTTT.

V gene TRBV6-1 combines with J gene TRBJ1-5; tentatively, D is TRBD1 (6 bases). The CDR3 is 15 amino acids. Per the germline V gene, CDR1 is MNHNS and CDR2 is SASEGT. V lost 10 bases to trimming and J lost 6 bases, with 22 bases between them. CDR3 amino acids: CATDPGQGHTQPQHF. CDR3 in DNA: TGTGCCACCGATCCGGGCCAGGGGCACACTCAGCCCCAGCATTTT.

The genes are TRBV30 and TRBJ1-4, with TRBD1 identical over 7 bases. The J segment lost 0 bases and the V segment lost 8 bases, leaving 6 bases of the junction unmatched. Germline CDR1 and CDR2: GTSNPN and SVGIG (reference sequence). The CDR3 runs to 14 residues. The CDR3 coding sequence is TGTGCCCGGGGGACAGAGACAACTAATGAAAAACTGTTTTTT. This encodes CARGTETTNEKLFF. The complete variable domain, with remaining parts taken from reference TRBV30 and TRBJ1-4, reads SQTIHQWPATLVQPVGSPLSLECTVEGTSNPNLYWYRQAAGRGLQLLFYSVGIGQISSEVPQNLSASRPQDRQFILSSKKLLLSDSGFYLCARGTETTNEKLFFGSGTQLSVL.

This chain connects TRBV7-2 to TRBJ2-7; TRBD2 matches 9 bases. Germline CDR1 and CDR2: SGHTA and FQGNSA. The CDR3 totals 16 residues. Trimming at V came to 7 bases and at J to 6 bases, leaving 16 bases not matched to a gene. The CDR3 sequence: CASTDVPGTSIGEQYF. The CDR3 DNA is TGTGCCAGCACCGACGTACCCGGGACTAGCATCGGCGAGCAGTACTTC. Based on the CDR3 plus reference TRBV7-2 and TRBJ2-7, the full variable domain is GAGVSQSPSNKVTEKGKDVELRCDPISGHTALYWYRQSLGQGLEFLIYFQGNSAPDKSGLPSDRFSAERTGGSVSTLTIQRTQQEDSAVYLCASTDVPGTSIGEQYFGPGTRLTVT.

The rearrangement joins TRBV28 to TRBJ2-2; 8 positions match TRBD1. The CDR3 is 16 residues long. Germline V lookup: CDR1 MDHEN, CDR2 SYDVKM. V lost 6 bases, J lost 7 bases, and 13 bases stayed unmatched. The CDR3 spells CASSSNGQGRLGELFF. The CDR3 DNA is TGTGCCAGCAGCTCAAATGGACAGGGTCGTCTCGGGGAGCTGTTTTTT.